The 15 T cell receptor beta chains in this list originate from one sample, sequenced in a study of T-cell reconstitution after alpha-beta-depleted transplantation in children. Unique molecular identifiers featured in how the TCRbeta library was prepared. TCRdb reprocessed the PCR reads via MiXCR and lists one record per CDR3 protein. The sample consists of more than 250,000 distinct CDR3 sequences, 9.9% of them appearing once. The sample here was PBMCs from the stem cell graft donor, taken from the stem cell graft. The receptor source for this set is a human donor who donated a stem cell graft to a child with SCID.

V is TRBV12-3 or TRBV12-4 and J is TRBJ2-5; weak D call: TRBD1 (5 bases). The CDR3 extends over 14 amino acids. V was shortened by 1 base and J by 4 bases, with 10 bases between the two germline ends. CDR3 residues: CASSLVRGRETQYF. The CDR3 DNA is TGTGCCAGCAGTTTAGTAAGGGGTCGAGAGACCCAGTACTTC.

The chain recombines TRBV5-1 with TRBJ2-5, with D maybe TRBD2 (6 bases). V shed 0 bases and J shed 5 bases, with 11 bases lying between them. Germline lookup yields CDR1 SGHRS and CDR2 YFSETQ. This CDR3 region has 14 residues. CDR3: CASSLEAGRETQYF. The DNA of the CDR3 is TGCGCCAGCAGCTTGGAGGCAGGGAGGGAGACCCAGTACTTC.

The chain joins TRBV4-2 to TRBJ2-3; the match to TRBD1 covers 7 bases. Germline loops: CDR1 LGHNA, CDR2 YNFKEQ. V shed 0 bases, J shed 5 bases, and the junction held 5 bases outside the gene matches. CDR3 length: 15 amino acids. CDR3 nucleotides: TGTGCCAGCAGCCAAGAAAACAGGGGTGAAGATACGCAGTATTTT. Translation: CASSQENRGEDTQYF.

This clonotype was seen only a few times. V is TRBV3-1 and J is TRBJ2-3; 9 bases match TRBD1. V lost 8 bases and J lost 7; bases outside the gene matches: 13. Germline CDR1 reads LGHDT; CDR2 reads YNNKEL (reference sequence). The CDR3 contains 15 residues. CDR3 loop: CASCKEGTGTHTQYF. The CDR3 DNA follows: TGTGCCAGCTGCAAGGAGGGGACAGGGACACATACGCAGTATTTT.

The chain uses TRBV14 and TRBJ1-5; D is unclear. The CDR3 spans 16 residues. V lost 1 base to trimming and J lost 1 base, with 11 bases between them. Per germline, CDR1 SGHDN and CDR2 FVKESK. The CDR3: CASSQVETRSNQPQHF. Written as DNA, the CDR3 is TGTGCCAGCAGCCAAGTGGAGACCCGGAGCAATCAGCCCCAGCATTTT.

The CDR3 is CASSFRRGVGNEQFF. DNA for the CDR3: TGTGCCAGCAGCTTTCGACGGGGGGTTGGCAATGAGCAGTTCTTC. The chain links TRBV7-2 to TRBJ2-1; 7 bases fit TRBD2. Unmatched junction bases numbered 8, after V lost 3 bases and J lost 6 bases. Germline assignment: CDR1 SGHTA and CDR2 FQGNSA. The CDR3 runs to 15 residues.

This clonotype appeared a single time. The CDR3 DNA follows: TGTGCCATCAGTGGGGAGACAGGGGCTCCCGGGGAGCTGTTTTTT. Its protein is CAISGETGAPGELFF. This rearrangement joins TRBV10-3 to TRBJ2-2, with 8 bases lining up with TRBD1. CDR3 length equals 15 residues. V was pared by 4 bases and J by 6 bases, with 7 bases of the junction left unmatched. From germline, CDR1 is ENHRY and CDR2 SYGVKD.

Ten or more counts support this clonotype. The rearrangement joins TRBV5-6 to TRBJ2-7, with TRBD1 identical over 8 bases. The CDR3 runs 14 residues. Unmatched junction bases numbered 7, after V lost 5 bases and J lost 3 bases. Per the germline V gene, CDR1 is SGHDT and CDR2 is YYEEEE. CDR3 in amino acids: CASRMTGENYEQYF. CDR3 in DNA: TGTGCCAGCAGGATGACAGGGGAGAACTACGAGCAGTACTTC.

The chain links TRBV7-8 to TRBJ2-3; TRBD1 matches 8 bases. Germline CDR1 reads SGHVS; CDR2 reads FQNEAQ. V lost 1 base, J lost 3 bases, and 3 bases stayed unmatched. CDR3 length: 15 residues. DNA for the CDR3: TGTGCCAGCAGCTTAGACACAGGGGGTACAGATACGCAGTATTTT. Protein: CASSLDTGGTDTQYF.

This clonotype showed up many times. The gene calls are TRBV29-1 and TRBJ2-7; D is uncertain. The germline gives CDR1 SQVTM, CDR2 ANQGSEA. The CDR3 spans 11 residues. Trimming pared 0 bases from V and 4 bases from J, leaving 4 bases between. Here the CDR3 reads CSVEDRYEQYF. In nucleotides, the CDR3 is TGCAGCGTTGAAGACAGGTACGAGCAGTACTTC.

In this sample, this clonotype turned up a few times. CDR3 coding DNA: TGTGCCAGCAGCTTAGTGGGGTTCGCTGAAGCTTTCTTT. Translated, it gives CASSLVGFAEAFF. The J gene is TRBJ1-1, the V gene TRBV7-8; no clear D gene. The V gene lost 1 base and the J gene lost 6 bases, with 9 bases spanning the gap. Germline loops: CDR1 SGHVS, CDR2 FQNEAQ. There are 13 residues in the CDR3.

This clonotype was counted many times. This chain uses TRBV5-1 with TRBJ2-1; TRBD2 is a possible D gene (5 bases). This CDR3 comprises 14 residues. Per germline, CDR1 SGHRS and CDR2 YFSETQ. Trimming stripped 2 bases from V and 9 bases from J, with 15 bases between. Here the CDR3 reads CASSFGKTTGEQFF. In nucleotides, the CDR3 is TGCGCCAGCAGCTTCGGGAAAACAACGGGTGAGCAGTTCTTC.

The chain carries TRBV27 and TRBJ2-3, with 9 bases fitting TRBD1. The CDR3 runs 16 residues. J gave up 3 bases and V 0 bases, and 4 bases lay outside the gene matches. The V gene's germline CDR1 is MNHEY and CDR2 SMNVEV (reference sequence). The CDR3 bases are TGTGCCAGCAGTTTATCGGCACAGGGGGCAACAGATACGCAGTATTTT. This sequence encodes CASSLSAQGATDTQYF.

This clonotype has only a few counts. V and J are TRBV3-1 and TRBJ1-1, with D perhaps TRBD1 (6 bases). Trimming cost V 4 bases and J 6 bases, with 12 bases left between them. In germline, CDR1 is LGHDT, CDR2 YNNKEL (reference sequence). The CDR3 totals 13 residues. In DNA, the CDR3 is TGTGCCAGCAGCCTCGACAGGCGGTCTGAAGCTTTCTTT. It is translated as CASSLDRRSEAFF.

This clonotype was observed a handful of times. This rearrangement joins TRBV7-6 to TRBJ2-3; the D is unclear. Trimming removed 2 bases from V and 0 bases from J, with 6 bases in between. This CDR3 contains 14 residues. Germline values: CDR1 SGHVS, CDR2 FNYEAQ. The CDR3 is CASSLPASTDTQYF. The CDR3 nucleotides read TGTGCCAGCAGCTTACCAGCTAGCACAGATACGCAGTATTTT.